The 10 T cell receptor beta chains reported below all come from one sample, sequenced in a study of CD8+ T cells in alopecia areata. Sample treatment: oral pan-JAK inhibitor, 5-10 mg twice daily. cDNA prepared by RNA extraction and subsequent reverse transcription served as the template for sequencing. Libraries were prepared by immunoSEQ multiplex PCR; TCRdb keeps only in-frame clonotypes and omits some of them. Here the sample spans 150,000 to 250,000 clones, roughly 60% being singletons. Sample: CD4+ T cells sorted from blood, taken at week 24, from a patient treated with tofacitinib. The receptor source for this set is a human donor with alopecia areata.

This chain uses TRBV5-1 with TRBJ2-7; 8 nucleotides match TRBD1. After removal of 4 bases from V and 5 bases from J, the junction contained 11 bases not matched to a gene. The CDR3 runs 15 residues. Germline V gives CDR1 SGHRS, CDR2 YFSETQ. CDR3 residues: CASSRFPGQGHEQYF. The CDR3 DNA reads TGCGCCAGCAGCCGATTCCCCGGACAGGGACACGAGCAGTACTTC.

The J gene is TRBJ1-3, the V gene TRBV30; D uncertain. CDR1 and CDR2 from the germline V gene are GTSNPN and SVGIG (reference sequence). The V end was cut by 3 bases, the J end by 4 bases, with 13 bases between. CDR3 length equals 14 residues. DNA of the CDR3: TGTGCCTGGAGCGGGGTACGAGGAGGAAACACCATATATTTT. It yields the protein CAWSGVRGGNTIYF.

This clone was seen a handful of times. The CDR3 bases are TGTGCCAGTAGTAGGACTAGCGGGATAGGGAATGAGCAGTTCTTC. This codes for CASSRTSGIGNEQFF. The rearrangement links TRBV19 to TRBJ2-1; 12 bases agree with TRBD2. Germline-derived CDR1 and CDR2 are LNHDA and SQIVND (reference sequence). This CDR3 region has 15 residues. Germline trimming cut 4 bases from V and 7 bases from J; bases unmatched to any gene: 5.

The chain carries TRBV5-6 and TRBJ2-1; TRBD2 is a possible D gene (5 bases). This CDR3 is 13 amino acids long. Germline CDR1 is SGHDT and CDR2 is YYEEEE. Trimming removed 4 bases from V and 10 bases from J, with 15 bases in between. CDR3 amino acids: CASSKFPPGEQFF. CDR3 DNA sequence: TGTGCCAGCAGCAAATTCCCCCCGGGGGAGCAGTTCTTC. Filled out from reference TRBV5-6 and TRBJ2-1, the complete variable domain reads DAGVTQSPTHLIKTRGQQVTLRCSPKSGHDTVSWYQQALGQGPQFIFQYYEEEERQRGNFPDRFSGHQFPNYSSELNVNALLLGDSALYLCASSKFPPGEQFFGPGTRLTVL.

The chain carries TRBV11-2 and TRBJ2-2; D is uncertain. The germline gives CDR1 SGHAT, CDR2 FQNNGV. The CDR3 covers 13 residues. Between the trimmed V and J ends, which lost 5 bases and 1 base, there was a span of 5 bases. CDR3 coding DNA: TGTGCCAGCAGCCCACAGAACACCGGGGAGCTGTTTTTT. This translates into CASSPQNTGELFF.

The V gene is TRBV29-1, the J gene TRBJ1-5, with unresolved D. V gave up 4 bases and J gave up 3 bases, with 13 bases separating them. Germline V lookup: CDR1 SQVTM, CDR2 ANQGSEA. The CDR3 runs 14 residues. CDR3 sequence: CSVAAGRANQPQHF. The CDR3 DNA reads as TGCAGCGTTGCTGCCGGGAGGGCCAATCAGCCCCAGCATTTT. Looking up the rest from reference TRBV29-1 and TRBJ1-5 gives the full variable domain: SAVISQKPSRDICQRGTSLTIQCQVDSQVTMMFWYRQQPGQSLTLIATANQGSEATYESGFVIDKFPISRPNLTFSTLTVSNMSPEDSSIYLCSVAAGRANQPQHFGDGTRLSIL.

This clone was counted only a few times. V usage is TRBV18 and J usage is TRBJ2-1; tentative D call: TRBD2 (5 bases). V shed 4 bases and J shed 3 bases, with 13 bases lying between them. The V gene's germline CDR1 is KGHSH and CDR2 LQKENI. The CDR3 is 15 residues long. CDR3 DNA: TGTGCCAGCTCACACAGCGGAACCTACTACAATGAGCAGTTCTTC. This gives the protein CASSHSGTYYNEQFF.

This clone was counted between two and nine times. The chain uses TRBV19 and TRBJ1-1; TRBD1 matches 7 bases. Germline V lookup: CDR1 LNHDA, CDR2 SQIVND (reference sequence). This CDR3 is 13 amino acids long. V trimming: 3 bases; J trimming: 7 bases; junction bases outside the gene matches: 5. The CDR3 region has the DNA TGTGCCAGTAGTATGGGGACAGTGGATGAAGCTTTCTTT. Encoded protein: CASSMGTVDEAFF.

This chain links TRBV19 with TRBJ2-1; 8 positions match TRBD2. Per the germline V gene, CDR1 is LNHDA and CDR2 is SQIVND (reference sequence). The CDR3 loop spans 15 amino acids. V was pared by 1 base and J by 9 bases, with 8 bases of the junction left unmatched. CDR3 protein: CASSIGTSSIGEQFF. The CDR3, as DNA: TGTGCCAGTAGTATAGGGACTAGCTCTATCGGTGAGCAGTTCTTC.

This clone was seen a few times. The CDR3 DNA reads as TGTGCCAGCAGTGATCAGACACACTATGGCTACACCTTC. Residues: CASSDQTHYGYTF. V gene TRBV25-1 combines with J gene TRBJ1-2; D remains ambiguous. The CDR3 length is 13 residues. Per germline, CDR1 MGHDK and CDR2 SYGVNS. Trimming stripped 3 bases from V and 3 bases from J, with 8 bases between.